A selection of T cell receptor beta chains follows, all from one sample in a study of T cells in Graves' hyperthyroidism and ophthalmopathy. TCRdb fed the multiplex PCR reads into MiXCR, producing one record per CDR3 protein. The sample records about 320,000 distinct CDR3 sequences, roughly 15% being singletons. The sample consisted of blood. All receptors come from a man younger than 40 with Graves' hyperthyroidism. The CDR3 runs from the conserved cysteine through the conserved F or W. The D gene is left open where the match is weak. Only part of the rows carry a size: once, few, many, or a class if the clone is expanded.

cdr3_nt	cdr3_aa	j_call	v_call	d_call	clone_size
TGTGCCGGACGGGCCTCCGGCCGGGAGACCCAGTACTTC	CAGRASGRETQYF	TRBJ2-5	TRBV2	NA	few
TGTGCCAGCAGCAGTGGGATGGCGTACAATGAGCAGTTCTTC	CASSSGMAYNEQFF	TRBJ2-1	TRBV5-4	NA	few
TGTGCCAGCAGTAATCTGGCTAGCGGGAGTTTTTTTGCAGAGACCCAGTACTTC	CASSNLASGSFFAETQYF	TRBJ2-5	TRBV6-2/TRBV6-3	TRBD2	NA
TGTGCCAGCAGCTTTCCGGGAGCTTACAATGAGCAGTTCTTC	CASSFPGAYNEQFF	TRBJ2-1	TRBV11-3	NA	many
TGCAGTGCTCTACGACTAGCGGGAGTTGTGGAGACCCAGTACTTC	CSALRLAGVVETQYF	TRBJ2-5	TRBV20-1	TRBD2	many
TGCAGTGCTAGAGCCCGGAACGAAAAACTGTTTTTT	CSARARNEKLFF	TRBJ1-4	TRBV20-1	NA	many
TGTGCCAGCAGCTCGCCGGGACCCCCTTACGAGCAGTACTTC	CASSSPGPPYEQYF	TRBJ2-7	TRBV7-9	NA	NA
TGCGCCAGCAGCCTTAACCCGAGCGAAAAACTGTTTTTT	CASSLNPSEKLFF	TRBJ1-4	TRBV5-1	NA	once
TGTGCCAGCAGCTATGGACTAGAGGTTTACGAGCAGTACTTC	CASSYGLEVYEQYF	TRBJ2-7	TRBV7-9	TRBD2	many
TGTGCCACCAGTGCGTCTAGGCAGCCCCAGCATTTT	CATSASRQPQHF	TRBJ1-5	TRBV24-1	NA	few
TGTGCCAGCAGCCAATCGGGACAGGGAGGCAATCAGCCCCAGCATTTT	CASSQSGQGGNQPQHF	TRBJ1-5	TRBV16	TRBD1	few
TGCGCCAGCTCCGGAGAAACAAGAACCACTGAAGCTTTCTTT	CASSGETRTTEAFF	TRBJ1-1	TRBV5-1	NA	many
TGTGCCAGCAGTGAAGGTCAAGGGCACATGGATACGCAGTATTTT	CASSEGQGHMDTQYF	TRBJ2-3	TRBV2	NA	many
TGTGCCAGCAGCCCCGCAGGGACACTAGCGGTGTTCAATGAGCAGTTCTTC	CASSPAGTLAVFNEQFF	TRBJ2-1	TRBV11-2	TRBD2	NA
TGTGCCAGCAGCTTTCCCCGGGGGACTCGGGCCGGGGAGCTGTTTTTT	CASSFPRGTRAGELFF	TRBJ2-2	TRBV11-3	NA	NA
TGTGCCAGCAGCTTGGGAGGAGGGGAGTACGAGCAGTACTTC	CASSLGGGEYEQYF	TRBJ2-7	TRBV5-6	NA	many